This paragraph covers one T cell receptor (beta chain) sequence. The sample holds many counts of this clonotype. The antigen it recognizes is unknown. No per-base quality is available; no much larger clone lies one base away. This sample is part of a study of CD8 T cells in ankylosing spondylitis (TCRdb year 2017). Broadly, across the study: The study profiled T cell receptor beta repertoires in healthy donors and ankylosing spondylitis patients to find disease-linked TCR variants. Peripheral blood samples were taken, and synovial fluid was additionally collected from ankylosing spondylitis patients. The whole study cohort included 85 to 120 healthy donors and 25 ankylosing spondylitis patients.

The research as a whole found: Blood from ankylosing spondylitis patients appeared to be characterized by a TCR beta motif composed of under 10 highly homologous amino acid variants. Some TCR beta motif variants had previously been reported in synovial fluid and blood of reactive arthritis patients, which suggested common disease-initiation mechanisms. According to the report, matched synovial fluid samples from ankylosing spondylitis patients were significantly enriched for the disease-linked clones. In peripheral blood, the disease-linked clones were found at relatively low frequencies and had a CD8+ phenotype.

The sequencer was an Illumina HiSeq 2500. TCR beta libraries were prepared by quantitative 5'-RACE with molecular barcodes. As for how the authors treated the data: Disease-linked TCR variants were identified with a new computational method built on a probabilistic model of VDJ rearrangement. TCRdb reanalyzed the raw reads on its own, using fastp at Q25 for trimming and MiXCR for clone calling, and kept in-frame beta chains. Rows merge per CDR3 protein into single entries with the most common DNA and genes. In this record, the V and J calls reflect TCRdb's handling and not the investigators' own analysis. The sample data list a few hundred thousand distinct CDR3 sequences, and roughly a tenth of these were observed just once. Approximately 6.6% of the sample rests with the top ten. From cysteine to phenylalanine, the CDR3 is 15 amino acids long. Here the CDR3 DNA is all that survives: 45 bases in frame from base 1. At the junction V is shortened by 0 bases and J by 4 bases, with 12 bases in between. Sequences LNHNV (CDR1) and YYDKDF (CDR2) are obtained from the germline V gene (reference sequence).

The sequence derives from a male donor with ankylosing spondylitis or in good health (not recorded which). The sample was blood, either unsorted or a sorted T cell fraction (not recorded which). The chain employs TRBV15 and TRBJ1-2, with the D gene not confidently named. The CDR3 protein is CATSRDRSMGYGYTF. Read as DNA, the sequence is TGTGCCACCAGCAGAGATCGGTCGATGGGCTATGGCTACACCTTC.